The source of this T cell receptor beta chain is a study of memory CD4+ T cells and cytomegalovirus serostatus. The table came from immunoSEQ multiplex PCR; TCRdb's copy has only in-frame clones and leaves some out. This table holds around 84,000 clones, 80% found once. The CDR3 extends over 15 amino acids. Germline CDR1 is SNHLY and CDR2 is FYNNEI. V lost 7 bases and J lost 5; bases outside the gene matches: 8. Single viable CD3+CD4+CD8-CD45RO+ cells were sorted as the memory CD4+ T cells. Serostatus was set by detecting CMV pp150, pp28, p38, p52 IgG. The specimen sequenced was memory CD4+ T cells from blood. The receptor was derived from an adult in good health and CMV-seronegative. The chain links TRBV2 to TRBJ2-3; 11 positions agree with TRBD1. The CDR3, as DNA: TGTGCCAGCACTGCAGGACAGGGGGCCGTAGATACGCAGTATTTT. Protein product: CASTAGQGAVDTQYF. The full variable domain, rest sourced from reference TRBV2 and TRBJ2-3, is EPEVTQTPSHQVTQMGQEVILRCVPISNHLYFYWYRQILGQKVEFLVSFYNNEISEKSEIFDDQFSVERPDGSNFTLKIRSTKLEDSAMYFCASTAGQGAVDTQYFGPGTRLTVL.